A single sample gave rise to the 11 T cell receptor beta chains below, sequenced in a study of glioma-infiltrating T cells. TCR alpha and beta CDR3 regions were amplified from RNA using iRepertoire nested multiplex PCR. TCRdb reprocessed the multiplex PCR reads with MiXCR, giving one entry per CDR3 protein. The table includes about 99,000 distinct CDR3 sequences, about 30% detected once. The specimen sequenced was glioma tissue, nonneoplastic brain tissue, or PBMCs (not recorded which). The receptors derive from a human donor with low-grade glioma or glioblastoma, undergoing nonglioma brain surgery, or in good health (not recorded which).

This clonotype was counted a few times. The V gene is TRBV5-5, the J gene TRBJ1-6; D gene uncertain. The CDR3 length is 16 residues. Germline V gene lookup returns CDR1 SGHKS and CDR2 YYEKEE (reference sequence). Trimming removed 2 bases at V and 7 bases at J, with 16 bases between. CDR3 in DNA: TGTGCCAGCAGCTTTGACTACTTAAAGGGCAATTCACCCCTCCACTTT. The encoded protein is CASSFDYLKGNSPLHF.

V and J are TRBV11-2 and TRBJ1-2; the match to TRBD1 covers 8 bases. CDR1 is SGHAT and CDR2 is FQNNGV in the germline V gene. This CDR3 contains 14 residues. The V gene end was trimmed by 5 bases and the J gene end by 4 bases; junction bases not matched to a gene: 6. The CDR3 nucleotides read TGTGCCAGCAGCCCGGACAGGGTAGGCTATGGCTACACCTTC. Protein product: CASSPDRVGYGYTF. Full variable domain (missing parts from reference TRBV11-2 and TRBJ1-2): EAGVAQSPRYKIIEKRQSVAFWCNPISGHATLYWYQQILGQGPKLLIQFQNNGVVDDSQLPKDRFSAERLKGVDSTLKIQPAKLEDSAVYLCASSPDRVGYGYTFGSGTRLTVV.

This clonotype was picked up one time. A much more abundant neighbour one base away suggests this may be a read error. This chain uses TRBV12-3 or TRBV12-4 with TRBJ1-1, with D possibly TRBD1 on 5 matching bases. The CDR3 loop spans 13 amino acids. The ends were cut back, 6 bases at V and 3 bases at J, with 11 bases in the middle. This CDR3 is CASRQMGDTEAFF. In DNA form, the CDR3 reads TGTGCCAGCAGGCAAATGGGGGACACTGAAGCTTTCTTT.

Many counts were recorded for this clonotype. The chain couples TRBV7-2 to TRBJ2-7, with 10 bases identical to TRBD2. The CDR3 length is 15 residues. Germline V lookup: CDR1 SGHTA, CDR2 FQGNSA. The trim removed 4 bases at V and 4 bases at J, leaving 7 bases unmatched. The CDR3 nucleotides read TGTGCCAGCAGCTCACAGCGGGGGGGCGGGTACGAGCAGTACTTC. Amino acids: CASSSQRGGGYEQYF. Based on the CDR3 plus reference TRBV7-2 and TRBJ2-7, the full variable domain is GAGVSQSPSNKVTEKGKDVELRCDPISGHTALYWYRQSLGQGLEFLIYFQGNSAPDKSGLPSDRFSAERTGGSVSTLTIQRTQQEDSAVYLCASSSQRGGGYEQYFGPGTRLTVT.

This clonotype was recorded many times. The chain uses TRBV28 and TRBJ2-5; 9 positions agree with TRBD1. V gave up 5 bases and J gave up 6 bases; unmatched junction bases: 7. The CDR3 contains 14 residues. In germline, CDR1 is MDHEN, CDR2 SYDVKM. CDR3 sequence: CASSPPGQGQTQYF. The CDR3, as DNA: TGTGCCAGCAGTCCACCGGGACAGGGACAGACCCAGTACTTC.

Ten or more counts support this clonotype. The rearrangement joins TRBV20-1 to TRBJ2-3; D gene ambiguous. V lost 0 bases and J 1 base, leaving 11 bases between the germline ends. This CDR3 has 15 residues. The V gene's germline CDR1 is DFQATT and CDR2 SNEGSKA (reference sequence). The CDR3 DNA reads as TGCAGTGCTAGAGATCCCAGCAGTCGCACAGATACGCAGTATTTT. Amino acids: CSARDPSSRTDTQYF.

This clonotype rates as medium-sized (0.01 to 0.1%). The chain has TRBV7-9 and TRBJ1-2; maybe TRBD1 (5 bases). Germline V CDR1 and CDR2: SEHNR, FQNEAQ (reference sequence). This CDR3 comprises 16 residues. V lost 1 base and J 1 base, leaving 13 bases between the germline ends. In DNA form, the CDR3 reads TGTGCCAGCAGCTTAGGTTCAGGGATCTTTAACTATGGCTACACCTTC. It encodes CASSLGSGIFNYGYTF.

The chain combines TRBV7-2 with TRBJ2-3, with 7 bases matching TRBD2. V trimming: 4 bases; J trimming: 0 bases; junction bases outside the gene matches: 7. This CDR3 spans 16 amino acids. Germline lookup yields CDR1 SGHTA and CDR2 FQGNSA. The CDR3 spells CASSYGTTASTDTQYF. The DNA of the CDR3 is TGTGCCAGCAGCTACGGGACTACGGCTAGCACAGATACGCAGTATTTT.

This chain joins TRBV7-9 and TRBJ2-7; no definite D call. The CDR3 totals 14 residues. Trimming left V 9 bases short and J 2 bases short, with 17 bases between. Germline CDR1 and CDR2: SEHNR and FQNEAQ (reference sequence). The CDR3 region is CARSPSYLTYEQYF. CDR3 bases: TGTGCCAGAAGCCCTTCCTACCTTACCTACGAGCAGTACTTC.

The chain is built from TRBV12-3 or TRBV12-4 and TRBJ1-2; D gene unclear. V was pared by 5 bases and J by 8 bases, with 12 bases between. The CDR3 has 12 amino acids. CDR3 region: CASSASESGYTF. CDR3 bases: TGTGCCAGCAGTGCCTCAGAATCGGGCTACACCTTC.

This clonotype has a count of ten or more. The rearrangement links TRBV6-1 to TRBJ2-2; tentative D call: TRBD1 (5 bases). Trimming shortened V by 11 bases and J by 2 bases, and 12 bases separated the two germline ends. The germline V gene has CDR1 MNHNS and CDR2 SASEGT. The CDR3 length is 13 residues. The CDR3 DNA reads as TGTGCCTCGGACACCTTCAACACCGGGGAGCTGTTTTTT. It yields the protein CASDTFNTGELFF.